This TCR beta chain comes out of a study of shared T cell receptors in the human thymus. Trimming cost V 1 base and J 2 bases; bases outside gene matches: 5. The CDR3 has 16 residues. Germline V gene lookup returns CDR1 LNHNV and CDR2 YYDKDF (reference sequence). Libraries were prepared by immunoSEQ multiplex PCR; TCRdb keeps only in-frame clonotypes and omits some of them. The sample consists of roughly 560,000 clones, approximately 80% of them appearing once. These data were likewise used in another study, on human thymus T cells.

V usage is TRBV15 and J usage is TRBJ2-3, with 8 bases identical to TRBD2. The TCR comes from a boy in the first two years of life with a congenital heart defect. Sequencing input: thymocytes. The CDR3 spells CATSRGPSGHTDTQYF. CDR3 bases: TGTGCCACCAGCAGAGGGCCTAGCGGGCACACAGATACGCAGTATTTT.